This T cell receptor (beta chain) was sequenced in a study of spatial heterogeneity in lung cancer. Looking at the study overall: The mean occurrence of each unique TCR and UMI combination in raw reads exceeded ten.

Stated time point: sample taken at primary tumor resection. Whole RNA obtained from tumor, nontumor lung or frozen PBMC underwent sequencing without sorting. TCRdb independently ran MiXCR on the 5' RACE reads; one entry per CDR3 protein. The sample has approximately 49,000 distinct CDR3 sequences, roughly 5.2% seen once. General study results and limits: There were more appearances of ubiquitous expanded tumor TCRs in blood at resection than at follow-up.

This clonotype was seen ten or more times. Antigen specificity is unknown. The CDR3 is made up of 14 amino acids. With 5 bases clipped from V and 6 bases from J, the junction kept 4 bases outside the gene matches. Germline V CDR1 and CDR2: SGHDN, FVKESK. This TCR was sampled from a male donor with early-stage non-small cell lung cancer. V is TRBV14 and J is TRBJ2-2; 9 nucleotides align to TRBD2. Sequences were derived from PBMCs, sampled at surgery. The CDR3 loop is CASSLGLASGELFF. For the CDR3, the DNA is TGTGCCAGCAGCTTAGGACTAGCGTCCGGGGAGCTGTTTTTT.